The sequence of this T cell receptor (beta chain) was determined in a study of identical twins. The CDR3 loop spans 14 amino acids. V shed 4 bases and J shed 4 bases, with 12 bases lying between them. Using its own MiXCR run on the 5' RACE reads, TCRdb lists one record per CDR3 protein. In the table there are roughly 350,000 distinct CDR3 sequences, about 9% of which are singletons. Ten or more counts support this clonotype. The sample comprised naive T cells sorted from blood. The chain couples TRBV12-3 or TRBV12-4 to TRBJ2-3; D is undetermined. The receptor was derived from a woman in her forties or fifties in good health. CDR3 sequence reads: CASSSYRVADTQYF. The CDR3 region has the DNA TGTGCCAGCAGTTCTTACCGTGTCGCAGATACGCAGTATTTT.